These 19 T cell receptor beta chains originate from one sample sequenced in a study of PD-1 blockade in classical Hodgkin lymphoma. Here immunoSEQ multiplex PCR was the method, and the copy in TCRdb shows in-frame clones only, minus some. This sample carries approximately 51,000 clones, around 67% of them seen once, and the ten largest clones take approximately 15%. Autologous stem cell transplantation was followed by relapse in every patient, and brentuximab vedotin exposure varied. Sequenced material: peripheral blood mononuclear cells (PBMCs), taken before the second cycle of nivolumab. These receptors originate from a human donor with classical Hodgkin lymphoma.

The rearrangement uses TRBV6-5 and TRBJ1-5; D is unclear. This CDR3 contains 15 residues. Germline CDR1 MNHEY, CDR2 SVGAGI. The V gene lost 6 bases and the J gene lost 0 bases, with 12 bases spanning the gap. The CDR3 spells CASRPLAFSNQPQHF. In nucleotides, the CDR3 is TGTGCCAGCAGACCCCTGGCCTTTAGCAATCAGCCCCAGCATTTT.

About this clone: Other DNA sequences in this specimen translate into the identical CDR3. This chain's CDR3 is CASSSTGGNYGYTF. Here the CDR3 DNA reads TGTGCCAGTAGTTCCACAGGGGGGAACTATGGCTACACCTTC. V usage is TRBV19 and J usage is TRBJ1-2, with TRBD1 identical over 8 bases. The CDR3 is 14 residues long. V was clipped by 5 bases and J by 2 bases; unmatched bases: 4. The germline gives CDR1 LNHDA, CDR2 SQIVND (reference sequence). The full variable domain, completed using reference TRBV19 and TRBJ1-2, is DGGITQSPKYLFRKEGQNVTLSCEQNLNHDAMYWYRQDPGQGLRLIYYSQIVNDFQKGDIAEGYSVSREKKESFPLTVTSAQKNPTAFYLCASSSTGGNYGYTFGSGTRLTVV.

The J gene is TRBJ2-1, the V gene TRBV19, with D perhaps TRBD2 (6 bases). CDR3 size: 17 residues. Trimming took off 1 base at V and 2 bases at J, with 15 bases between the two ends. From germline, CDR1 is LNHDA and CDR2 SQIVND (reference sequence). This CDR3 reads CASSIGGWEATYNEQFF. In DNA, the CDR3 is TGTGCCAGTAGTATAGGAGGGTGGGAGGCTACCTACAATGAGCAGTTCTTC.

This clone was seen a few times. The J gene is TRBJ1-2, the V gene TRBV5-1; D is undetermined. This CDR3 has 16 amino acids. V shed 0 bases and J shed 0 bases, with 12 bases lying between them. Germline CDR1 is SGHRS and CDR2 is YFSETQ. CDR3 sequence (DNA): TGCGCCAGCAGCTTGGATCGTTCGGTAGCTAACTATGGCTACACCTTC. It yields the protein CASSLDRSVANYGYTF. Drawing the rest from reference TRBV5-1 and TRBJ1-2, the complete variable domain is KAGVTQTPRYLIKTRGQQVTLSCSPISGHRSVSWYQQTPGQGLQFLFEYFSETQRNKGNFPGRFSGRQFSNSRSEMNVSTLELGDSALYLCASSLDRSVANYGYTFGSGTRLTVV.

The chain combines TRBV6-1 with TRBJ2-7; D unclear. CDR3 length equals 11 residues. Between the trimmed V and J ends, which lost 3 bases and 5 bases, there was a span of 5 bases. The germline gives CDR1 MNHNS, CDR2 SASEGT. The CDR3 protein is CASSEFHEQYF. The DNA for the CDR3 is TGTGCCAGCAGTGAGTTCCACGAGCAGTACTTC.

The chain carries TRBV6-4 and TRBJ2-1; 10 nucleotides align to TRBD2. Germline V gene sequence: CDR1 MRHNA, CDR2 SNTAGT. The CDR3 length is 15 residues. V was clipped by 6 bases and J by 6 bases; unmatched bases: 8. CDR3: CASSLSSGSSNEQFF. The CDR3 DNA reads TGTGCCAGCAGCCTTTCTAGCGGGAGTTCCAATGAGCAGTTCTTC.

The V and J genes are TRBV7-2 and TRBJ2-5; 7 bases agree with TRBD2. This CDR3 comprises 14 residues. Losses at the gene ends were 3 bases for V and 5 bases for J; bases not matched to a gene: 6. Per germline, CDR1 SGHTA and CDR2 FQGNSA. The CDR3 loop reads CASSLRTSWETQYF. The CDR3 bases are TGTGCCAGCAGCTTGAGGACTAGTTGGGAGACCCAGTACTTC.

The rearrangement links TRBV7-9 to TRBJ2-3; D is perhaps TRBD2 (6 bases). The germline V gene encodes CDR1 SEHNR and CDR2 FQNEAQ (reference sequence). The CDR3 contains 16 residues. V shed 1 base and J shed 0 bases, with 11 bases lying between them. CDR3 in amino acids: CASSLVPSGSTDTQYF. The CDR3 DNA reads TGTGCCAGCAGCTTAGTACCCAGCGGGAGCACAGATACGCAGTATTTT.

V gene TRBV4-1 combines with J gene TRBJ2-7; D might be TRBD1 (5 bases). V was cut by 4 bases and J by 0 bases, with 19 bases left in between. Germline V lookup: CDR1 MGHRA, CDR2 YSYEKL. The CDR3 is made up of 17 amino acids. The CDR3 reads CASSPKPSPGYSYEQYF. The CDR3 region has the DNA TGCGCCAGCAGCCCCAAACCTTCCCCAGGGTACTCCTACGAGCAGTACTTC.

This clone was picked up a small number of times. The chain links TRBV7-3 to TRBJ2-3, with D perhaps matching TRBD2 (6 bases). V was cut by 5 bases and J by 7 bases, with 10 bases left in between. There are 12 residues in the CDR3. The germline gives CDR1 SGHTA, CDR2 FQGTGA. The chain's CDR3 is CASSEEGYTQYF. DNA of the CDR3: TGTGCCAGCAGCGAGGAGGGGTATACGCAGTATTTT.

This rearrangement joins TRBV10-3 to TRBJ2-7; 9 bases align to TRBD1. The CDR3 contains 16 residues. The germline V gene has CDR1 ENHRY and CDR2 SYGVKD. J gave up 6 bases and V 2 bases, and 11 bases lay outside the gene matches. The CDR3, as DNA: TGTGCCATCAGTGAGGCCCTACAGGGGGCGAGTGGCGAGCAGTACTTC. Residues: CAISEALQGASGEQYF.

This chain links TRBV5-5 with TRBJ2-7; 8 positions match TRBD1. Trimming at V came to 2 bases and at J to 3 bases, leaving 4 bases not matched to a gene. The germline CDR1 and CDR2 sequences are SGHKS and YYEKEE (reference sequence). The CDR3 runs 14 residues. The chain's CDR3 is CASSFPGTGYEQYF. The CDR3 coding sequence is TGTGCCAGCAGCTTCCCCGGGACAGGCTACGAGCAGTACTTC.

In this sample, this clone turned up once. The rearrangement links TRBV7-9 to TRBJ1-4, with D hard to call. CDR3 size: 13 residues. With 1 base removed from V and 5 bases from J, the gap between germline ends came to 5 bases. Looked up from germline, CDR1 is SEHNR and CDR2 is FQNEAQ (reference sequence). CDR3 region: CASSLGGNEKLFF. CDR3 nucleotide sequence: TGTGCCAGCAGCTTAGGAGGGAATGAAAAACTGTTTTTT.

In the case of this clone: The same CDR3 also results from other DNA sequences found in this sample. The rearrangement joins TRBV6-5 to TRBJ2-2; weak D call: TRBD1 (6 bases). The length of the CDR3 is 15 residues. V was cut by 6 bases and J by 1 base, with 12 bases left in between. Germline CDR1 and CDR2: MNHEY and SVGAGI. CDR3 in amino acids: CASRPGQLNTGELFF. The CDR3 region has the DNA TGTGCCAGCAGGCCGGGACAACTGAACACCGGGGAGCTGTTTTTT.

This sequence joins TRBV4-3 and TRBJ2-7; the D gene is possibly TRBD1 (6 bases). This CDR3 region has 16 residues. With 1 base removed from V and 2 bases from J, the gap between germline ends came to 15 bases. Germline V gene sequence: CDR1 LGHNA, CDR2 YSLEER. Here the CDR3 reads CASSQGPGTQPYEQYF. The CDR3 DNA sequence: TGCGCCAGCAGCCAAGGGCCCGGGACACAGCCCTACGAGCAGTACTTC.

The chain is built from TRBV11-2 and TRBJ2-5; 7 bases fit TRBD1. CDR1 SGHAT and CDR2 FQNNGV come from the germline V gene. With 4 bases clipped from V and 2 bases from J, the junction kept 10 bases outside the gene matches. The CDR3 consists of 16 residues. The CDR3 DNA reads TGTGCCAGCAGCTCCCGAGCGACAGGGTTTCAAGAGACCCAGTACTTC. Protein: CASSSRATGFQETQYF. The full variable domain, its missing parts supplied by reference TRBV11-2 and TRBJ2-5, is EAGVAQSPRYKIIEKRQSVAFWCNPISGHATLYWYQQILGQGPKLLIQFQNNGVVDDSQLPKDRFSAERLKGVDSTLKIQPAKLEDSAVYLCASSSRATGFQETQYFGPGTRLLVL.

This clone is classed as medium-sized. CDR3 amino acids: CASSFGREAFF. As DNA, the CDR3 is TGTGCCAGCAGCTTCGGAAGAGAAGCTTTCTTT. The V call is TRBV7-2, the J call TRBJ1-1; D unresolved. V lost 3 bases to trimming and J lost 8 bases, with 7 bases between them. Germline loops: CDR1 SGHTA, CDR2 FQGNSA. The CDR3 loop spans 11 amino acids. The entire variable domain, with the rest obtained from reference TRBV7-2 and TRBJ1-1, is as follows: GAGVSQSPSNKVTEKGKDVELRCDPISGHTALYWYRQSLGQGLEFLIYFQGNSAPDKSGLPSDRFSAERTGGSVSTLTIQRTQQEDSAVYLCASSFGREAFFGQGTRLTVV.

The chain carries TRBV28 and TRBJ1-2; D unresolved. The CDR3 consists of 14 residues. Trimming shortened V by 3 bases and J by 6 bases, and 14 bases separated the two germline ends. Germline assignment: CDR1 MDHEN and CDR2 SYDVKM. The CDR3 protein is CASSFTSFGDGYTF. CDR3 coding DNA: TGTGCCAGCAGTTTTACTTCCTTTGGGGATGGCTACACCTTC.

The chain employs TRBV4-1 and TRBJ2-7, with D possibly being TRBD1 or TRBD2 (5 bases each). This CDR3 is 15 amino acids long. Germline V CDR1 and CDR2: MGHRA, YSYEKL. Deletions cut 0 bases from V and 6 bases from J, with 15 bases between. The CDR3 is CASSQDLGPGGEQYF. CDR3 in DNA: TGCGCCAGCAGCCAAGATCTGGGACCTGGGGGCGAGCAGTACTTC.